The present T cell receptor (beta chain) was sequenced within a study of blood T cell repertoires in COVID-19. For the study at large: Sites in the United States, Italy and Spain provided acute and convalescent COVID-19 samples. T cells, B-cell-depleted T cells, or PBMCs supplied cDNA or gDNA.

While infection was still active, Seattle patients were enrolled and then followed longitudinally. Assay: immunoSEQ multiplex PCR; the TCRdb copy retains only in-frame clones and omits some. Of about 200,000 clones in the sample, approximately 78% were seen once. Deletions cut 5 bases from V and 2 bases from J, with 15 bases between. The CDR3 runs to 15 residues. Germline assignment: CDR1 SGHTA and CDR2 FQGNSA. The V and J genes are TRBV7-2 and TRBJ1-1, with D possibly being TRBD1 (6 bases). The sample taken for sequencing was peripheral blood. This clonotype was sampled from a woman in her seventies with COVID-19, enrolled during active disease. The CDR3 coding sequence is TGTGCCAGCAGCCCGAGCCGGGACACCAACACTGAAGCTTTCTTT. Protein sequence: CASSPSRDTNTEAFF.